This entry concerns a single T cell receptor beta chain. Sequencing targeted TCR beta in T cells from blood (CD8+ and CD4+). FACS was used to enrich TEMRA cells, whereas the CD8+ and CD4+ T cells were obtained by negative isolation. The data are from a study of CD8 T cells in Susac syndrome. Study at large: Susac syndrome patients were untreated, on corticosteroids with some adding intravenous immunoglobulin, or on intravenous immunoglobulin only.

This CDR3 spans 11 amino acids. V dropped 8 bases and J dropped 8; count of bases not matched to a gene: 5. Germline lookup yields CDR1 MDHEN and CDR2 SYDVKM. Random hexamers primed reverse transcription of about 0.5 to 1 ug RNA. Amplification of TCR beta CDR3 spanned 54 Vbeta and 13 Jbeta via immunoSEQ multiplex PCR. TCRdb re-called the immunoSEQ multiplex PCR reads with MiXCR, one entry per CDR3 protein. This sample has roughly 180,000 distinct CDR3 sequences; roughly 94% occur once, and the top ten carry approximately 0.099%. Sequenced material: CD4+ T cells from PBMCs. This sequence originates from a human donor with Susac syndrome. This sequence joins TRBV28 and TRBJ1-2, with 7 bases aligning to TRBD1. The chain's CDR3 is CASGRGHGYTF. The CDR3 DNA sequence: TGTGCCAGCGGGAGGGGGCACGGCTACACCTTC.